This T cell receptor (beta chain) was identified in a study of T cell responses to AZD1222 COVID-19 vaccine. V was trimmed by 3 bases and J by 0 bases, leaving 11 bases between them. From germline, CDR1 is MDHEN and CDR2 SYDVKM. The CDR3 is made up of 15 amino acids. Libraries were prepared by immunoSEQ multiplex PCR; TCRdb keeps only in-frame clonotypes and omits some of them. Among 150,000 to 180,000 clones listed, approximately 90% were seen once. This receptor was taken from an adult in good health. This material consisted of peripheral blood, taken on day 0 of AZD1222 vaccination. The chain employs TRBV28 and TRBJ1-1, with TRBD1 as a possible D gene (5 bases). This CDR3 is CASSFSGTLNTEAFF. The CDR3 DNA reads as TGTGCCAGCAGTTTCTCCGGGACCCTGAACACTGAAGCTTTCTTT.